This T cell receptor beta chain was profiled in a study of T cell responses to AZD1222 COVID-19 vaccine. General observations from the study: Only five or six people who got AZD1222 tested seropositive at baseline. A mostly white British donor set with more females was recruited, and clonal diversity was possibly underestimated.

Some clones are missing from TCRdb's copy, which holds only in-frame ones; the method was immunoSEQ multiplex PCR. The top ten hold approximately 2.8% of the sample, which has 170,000 or so clones, 90% seen once. The CDR3 is 16 residues long. Germline-derived CDR1 and CDR2 are SGHDT and YYEEEE. Deletions cut 1 base from V and 0 bases from J, with 8 bases between. This clone was seen a single time. Its antigen is currently unknown. The sequencing here drew on peripheral blood, taken on day 0 of AZD1222 vaccination. The chain recombines TRBV5-6 with TRBJ1-6, with D hard to call. The receptor's source is an adult in good health. The CDR3 spells CASSLLQSSYNSPLHF. The CDR3 coding sequence is TGTGCCAGCAGCTTGCTCCAGAGCTCCTATAATTCACCCCTCCACTTT.